What follows describes a single TCR beta chain. What it recognizes is unknown. The protocol was immunoSEQ multiplex PCR, while the TCRdb copy is restricted to in-frame clones and leaves out a portion. The sample consists of about 140,000 clones, more than 70% of them appearing once. CDR3 length: 14 amino acids. Trimming cost V 0 bases and J 2 bases, with 7 bases left between them. Germline values: CDR1 SGHRS, CDR2 YFSETQ. This entry is derived from a study of T cell responses to AZD1222 COVID-19 vaccine. Study-wide findings and caveats: The study found vaccine-associated CD4 TCRs spanning spike, dominant at 160-218 and 743-854.

V is TRBV5-1 and J is TRBJ2-3, with D uncertain. This specimen was peripheral blood, taken 28 days after the second AZD1222 dose. The source is an adult who received the AZD1222 COVID-19 vaccine. The CDR3 loop is CASSLGLATDTQYF. CDR3 DNA: TGCGCCAGCAGCTTGGGTCTGGCCACAGATACGCAGTATTTT.